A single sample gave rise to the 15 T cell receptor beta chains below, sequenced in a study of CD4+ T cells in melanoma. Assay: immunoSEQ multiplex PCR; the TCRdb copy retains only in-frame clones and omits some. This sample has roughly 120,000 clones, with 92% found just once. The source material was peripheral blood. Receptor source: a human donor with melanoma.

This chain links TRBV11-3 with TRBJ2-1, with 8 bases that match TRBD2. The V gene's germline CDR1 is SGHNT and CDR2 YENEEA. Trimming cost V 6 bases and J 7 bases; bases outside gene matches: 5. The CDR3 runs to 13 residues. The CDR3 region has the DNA TGTGCCAGCAGTTGGACTAGCCGGAATGAGCAGTTCTTC. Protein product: CASSWTSRNEQFF.

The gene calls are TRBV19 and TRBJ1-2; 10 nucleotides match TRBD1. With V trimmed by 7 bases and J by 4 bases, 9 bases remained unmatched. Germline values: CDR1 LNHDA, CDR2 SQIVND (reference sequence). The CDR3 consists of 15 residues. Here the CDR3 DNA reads TGTGCCAGTATGGAAGGGGACAGGGGATTCTATGGCTACACCTTC. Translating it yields CASMEGDRGFYGYTF.

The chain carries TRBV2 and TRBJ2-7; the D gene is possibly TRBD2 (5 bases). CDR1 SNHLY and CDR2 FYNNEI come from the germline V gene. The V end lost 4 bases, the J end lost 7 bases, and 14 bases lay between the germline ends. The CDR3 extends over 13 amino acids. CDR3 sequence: CASSGVDTGEQYF. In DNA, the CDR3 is TGTGCCAGCAGTGGGGTAGATACGGGGGAGCAGTACTTC.

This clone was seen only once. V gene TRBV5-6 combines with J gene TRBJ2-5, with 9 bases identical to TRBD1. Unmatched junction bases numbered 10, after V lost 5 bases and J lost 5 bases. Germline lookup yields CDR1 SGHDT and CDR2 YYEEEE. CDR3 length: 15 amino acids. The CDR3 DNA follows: TGTGCCAGCAGGGGGACGGGACAGGGAGTTGAGACCCAGTACTTC. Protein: CASRGTGQGVETQYF.

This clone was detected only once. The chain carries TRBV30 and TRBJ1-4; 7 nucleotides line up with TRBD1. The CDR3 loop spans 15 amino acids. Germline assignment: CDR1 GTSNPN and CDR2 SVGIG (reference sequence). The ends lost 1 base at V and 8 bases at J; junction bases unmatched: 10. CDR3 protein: CAWSGPGTEREKLFF. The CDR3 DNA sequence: TGTGCCTGGAGTGGTCCGGGGACAGAAAGAGAAAAACTGTTTTTT.

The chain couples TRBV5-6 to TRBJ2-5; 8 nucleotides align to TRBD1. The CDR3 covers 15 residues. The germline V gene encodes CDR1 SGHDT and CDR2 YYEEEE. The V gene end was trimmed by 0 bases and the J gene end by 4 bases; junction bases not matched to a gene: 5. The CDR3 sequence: CASSLAGGVGETQYF. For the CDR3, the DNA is TGTGCCAGCAGCTTGGCAGGGGGCGTGGGAGAGACCCAGTACTTC.

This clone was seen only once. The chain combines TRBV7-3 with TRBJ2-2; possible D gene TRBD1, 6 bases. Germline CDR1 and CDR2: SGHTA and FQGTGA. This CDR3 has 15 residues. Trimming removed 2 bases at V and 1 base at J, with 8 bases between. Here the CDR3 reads CASSLQGQNTGELFF. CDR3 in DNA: TGTGCCAGCAGCTTACAGGGGCAGAACACCGGGGAGCTGTTTTTT. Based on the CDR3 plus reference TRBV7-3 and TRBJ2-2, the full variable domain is GAGVSQTPSNKVTEKGKYVELRCDPISGHTALYWYRQSLGQGPEFLIYFQGTGAADDSGLPNDRFFAVRPEGSVSTLKIQRTERGDSAVYLCASSLQGQNTGELFFGEGSRLTVL.

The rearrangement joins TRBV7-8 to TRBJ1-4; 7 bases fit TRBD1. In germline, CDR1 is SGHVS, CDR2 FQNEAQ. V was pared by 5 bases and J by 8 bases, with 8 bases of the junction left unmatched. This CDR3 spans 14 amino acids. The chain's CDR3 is CASSVQGLGEKLFF. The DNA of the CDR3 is TGTGCCAGCAGCGTACAGGGGCTGGGGGAAAAACTGTTTTTT.

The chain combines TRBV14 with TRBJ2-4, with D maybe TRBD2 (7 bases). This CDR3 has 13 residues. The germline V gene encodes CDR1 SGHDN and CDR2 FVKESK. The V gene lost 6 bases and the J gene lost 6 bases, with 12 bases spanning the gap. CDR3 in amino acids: CASSWGGGNIQYF. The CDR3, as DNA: TGTGCCAGCAGTTGGGGAGGGGGAAACATTCAGTACTTC.

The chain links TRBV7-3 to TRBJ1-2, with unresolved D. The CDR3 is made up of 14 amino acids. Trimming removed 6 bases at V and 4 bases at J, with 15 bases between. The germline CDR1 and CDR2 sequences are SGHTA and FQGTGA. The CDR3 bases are TGTGCCAGCAGTACCCTCCCGGGGTCCTATGGCTACACCTTC. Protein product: CASSTLPGSYGYTF.

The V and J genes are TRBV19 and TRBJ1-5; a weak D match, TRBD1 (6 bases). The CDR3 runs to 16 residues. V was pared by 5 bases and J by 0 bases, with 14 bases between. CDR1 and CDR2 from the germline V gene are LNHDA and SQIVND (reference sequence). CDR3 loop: CASSVGRGYSNQPQHF. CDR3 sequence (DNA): TGTGCCAGTAGTGTTGGCAGGGGATATAGCAATCAGCCCCAGCATTTT.

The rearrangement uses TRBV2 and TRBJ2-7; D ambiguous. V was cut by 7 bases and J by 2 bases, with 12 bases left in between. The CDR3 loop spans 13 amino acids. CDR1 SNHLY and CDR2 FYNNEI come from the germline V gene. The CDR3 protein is CASTIQEPYEQYF. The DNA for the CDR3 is TGTGCCAGCACGATCCAGGAGCCCTACGAGCAGTACTTC.

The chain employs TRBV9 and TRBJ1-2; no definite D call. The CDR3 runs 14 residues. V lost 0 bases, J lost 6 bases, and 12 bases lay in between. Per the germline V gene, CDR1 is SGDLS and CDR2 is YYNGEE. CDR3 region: CASSVDLDVHGYTF. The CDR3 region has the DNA TGTGCCAGCAGCGTAGACCTAGATGTGCATGGCTACACCTTC.

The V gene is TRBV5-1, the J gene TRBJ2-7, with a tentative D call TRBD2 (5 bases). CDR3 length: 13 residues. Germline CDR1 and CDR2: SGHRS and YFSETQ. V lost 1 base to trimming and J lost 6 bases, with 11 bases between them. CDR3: CASSLILGGEQYF. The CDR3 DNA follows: TGCGCCAGCAGCTTGATACTAGGAGGCGAGCAGTACTTC.

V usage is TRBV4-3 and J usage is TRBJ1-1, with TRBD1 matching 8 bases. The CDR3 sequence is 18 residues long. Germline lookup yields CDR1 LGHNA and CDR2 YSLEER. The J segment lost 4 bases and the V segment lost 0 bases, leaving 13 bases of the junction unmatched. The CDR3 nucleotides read TGCGCCAGCAGCCAAGATCTCCTACAACAGGGGGGGATCACTGAAGCTTTCTTT. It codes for CASSQDLLQQGGITEAFF.